This T cell receptor beta chain was recovered during a study of identical twins. The study, taken as a whole, reports: Conclusions rested on cross-sectional statistics rather than following the same donors.

Healthy Caucasians were all of the donors. This clonotype was seen repeatedly, ten times or more. Its antigen is not identified. Template switching introduced a universal primer site, and the cDNA bore unique molecular identifiers. TCRdb re-called the 5' RACE reads through MiXCR, storing one row per CDR3 protein. This sample has hundreds of thousands of distinct CDR3 sequences, with more than 6.5% found just once. Between the trimmed V and J ends, which lost 5 bases and 5 bases, there was a span of 11 bases. The germline gives CDR1 SGHTA, CDR2 FQGTGA. This CDR3 region has 13 residues. These data were likewise used in another study, on yellow fever vaccine responses in identical twins.

This chain joins TRBV7-3 and TRBJ2-3; unclear D gene. Sample: PBMCs. The TCR sequence derives from a woman aged 18-29 years in good health. The CDR3 DNA sequence: TGTGCCAGCAGCCTCCCCCCCCAAGATACGCAGTATTTT. It specifies CASSLPPQDTQYF.